This T cell receptor (beta chain) was identified in a study of beta chain features in type 1 diabetes. On the study more broadly: Patients shared similar age, gender and cell yields with healthy donors.

Notes on the study in general: Shorter TCRB CDR3s, moderately but significantly so, were found in Type 1 diabetes patients in all four CD4+ subsets.

Deletions cut 1 base from V and 4 bases from J, with 10 bases between. This CDR3 is built from 14 residues. Germline V gives CDR1 MNHEY, CDR2 SMNVEV (reference sequence). Points on this clone: Antigen unknown.

Expressed TCRB transcripts got sequenced, as all isolated RNA was reverse transcribed. The method was immunoSEQ multiplex PCR; TCRdb's version includes in-frame clones alone and lacks a portion of them. Of approximately 200,000 clones listed, 9.6% were seen once; the top ten hold approximately 0.03%. The sequence was collected from a woman younger than 35 in good health. Sequenced: naive CD4+ T cells from blood. The chain is built from TRBV27 and TRBJ1-2; a possible D gene is TRBD1 (5 bases). The CDR3: CASSLYGGFYGYTF. The CDR3 region has the DNA TGTGCCAGCAGTTTATATGGGGGGTTCTATGGCTACACCTTC.